One and the same sample provided the 18 T cell receptor beta chains below, sequenced in a study of blood T cell repertoires in COVID-19. Here immunoSEQ multiplex PCR was the method, and the copy in TCRdb shows in-frame clones only, minus some. Of under 300,000 clones in the sample, around 80% are singletons; the top ten hold roughly 4%. Sequencing was carried out using peripheral blood. These receptors all come from a woman in her thirties or forties with active or convalescent COVID-19.

This chain links TRBV28 with TRBJ2-7; 8 nucleotides line up with TRBD1. After removal of 2 bases from V and 3 bases from J, the junction contained 6 bases not matched to a gene. CDR1 is MDHEN, CDR2 SYDVKM, per germline. The CDR3 is 15 amino acids. The CDR3 region is CASSLGGRGHYEQYV. The CDR3 bases are TGTGCCAGCAGTTTAGGGGGCAGGGGGCACTACGAGCAGTACGTC.

This clone appeared once. V is TRBV19 and J is TRBJ1-5, with a tentative D call TRBD1 (6 bases). The germline CDR1 and CDR2 sequences are LNHDA and SQIVND (reference sequence). Trimming shortened V by 1 base and J by 6 bases, and 13 bases separated the two germline ends. This CDR3 is 15 amino acids long. CDR3: CASSIAGGAGQPQHF. For the CDR3, the DNA is TGTGCCAGTAGTATAGCGGGGGGGGCCGGTCAGCCCCAGCATTTT.

The genes are TRBV7-2 and TRBJ1-2; TRBD1 is a possible D gene (6 bases). V was cut by 7 bases and J by 0 bases, with 18 bases left in between. CDR3 size: 16 residues. The germline gives CDR1 SGHTA, CDR2 FQGNSA. The CDR3 sequence: CASNIRGGRANYGYTF. For the CDR3, the DNA is TGTGCCAGCAACATAAGGGGGGGCAGAGCTAACTATGGCTACACCTTC.

The chain couples TRBV4-2 to TRBJ2-2; 7 positions agree with TRBD2. This CDR3 comprises 15 residues. V dropped 2 bases and J dropped 1; count of bases not matched to a gene: 1. Germline CDR1 LGHNA, CDR2 YNFKEQ. CDR3 sequence: CASSQSGVNTGELFF. CDR3 in DNA: TGTGCCAGCAGCCAAAGCGGGGTGAACACCGGGGAGCTGTTTTTT.

This chain uses TRBV19 with TRBJ1-5, with D possibly TRBD1 on 6 matching bases. The length of the CDR3 is 16 residues. The V gene lost 2 bases and the J gene lost 1 base, with 12 bases spanning the gap. CDR1 LNHDA and CDR2 SQIVND come from the germline V gene (reference sequence). CDR3 coding DNA: TGTGCCAGTAGTATACTCACAGGGCAAAGCAATCAGCCCCAGCATTTT. This encodes CASSILTGQSNQPQHF.

V usage is TRBV7-2 and J usage is TRBJ1-1; D uncertain. The CDR3 sequence is 14 residues long. Trimming removed 6 bases at V and 2 bases at J, with 13 bases between. Germline CDR1 SGHTA, CDR2 FQGNSA. This CDR3 is CASSSREINTEAFF. The DNA for the CDR3 is TGTGCCAGCAGTTCCCGGGAGATAAACACTGAAGCTTTCTTT.

This clone was seen a single time. This rearrangement joins TRBV3-1 (or the pseudogene TRBV3-2) to TRBJ2-7, with 7 positions matching TRBD1. Per germline, CDR1 LGHDT and CDR2 YNNKEL (reference sequence). The CDR3 runs to 14 residues. V was pared by 4 bases and J by 6 bases, with 9 bases of the junction left unmatched. CDR3 residues: CASSPGSGGREQYV. CDR3 in DNA: TGTGCCAGCAGCCCGGGTTCAGGGGGACGCGAGCAGTACGTC.

The V and J genes are TRBV5-1 and TRBJ2-1, with 10 bases lining up with TRBD2. The V gene's germline CDR1 is SGHRS and CDR2 YFSETQ. The V and J ends lost 0 bases and 8 bases, in that order; junction bases with no gene match: 5. The CDR3 contains 15 residues. This CDR3 is CASSLVLAGVDEQFF. As DNA, the CDR3 is TGCGCCAGCAGCTTGGTGCTAGCGGGGGTGGATGAGCAGTTCTTC.

This clone was observed a handful of times. This chain joins TRBV7-3 and TRBJ2-1, with 7 bases that match TRBD1. Germline V gene data show CDR1 as SGHTA and CDR2 as FQGTGA. The CDR3 totals 15 residues. The junction had 9 bases not matched to a gene; V was cut back by 4 bases and J by 6 bases. CDR3 loop: CASSSLNSGGNEQFF. The CDR3 coding sequence is TGTGCCAGCAGCTCACTAAATTCAGGGGGCAATGAGCAGTTCTTC.

This chain joins TRBV9 and TRBJ2-3, with 10 nucleotides matching TRBD2. The length of the CDR3 is 22 residues. Germline V gene lookup returns CDR1 SGDLS and CDR2 YYNGEE. Unmatched junction bases numbered 23, after V lost 4 bases and J lost 0 bases. The CDR3 DNA is TGTGCCAGCAGCCCCCAAATTGGGGCTAGCGGGGGCCGTATAGCTAGCACAGATACGCAGTATTTT. Protein sequence: CASSPQIGASGGRIASTDTQYF.

This chain connects TRBV5-1 to TRBJ1-4; no definite D call. The V end lost 4 bases, the J end lost 0 bases, and 7 bases lay between the germline ends. The germline V gene encodes CDR1 SGHRS and CDR2 YFSETQ. There are 14 residues in the CDR3. The CDR3 loop reads CASSHGTTNEKLFF. The CDR3 DNA reads TGCGCCAGCAGCCACGGGACAACTAATGAAAAACTGTTTTTT.

The chain employs TRBV5-1 and TRBJ2-1, with 11 positions matching TRBD2. V gave up 3 bases and J gave up 4 bases; unmatched junction bases: 3. Germline CDR1 and CDR2: SGHRS and YFSETQ. The CDR3 covers 15 residues. The CDR3 protein is CASSSLAGGYNEQFF. CDR3 in DNA: TGCGCCAGCAGCTCGCTAGCGGGGGGTTACAATGAGCAGTTCTTC.

V gene TRBV18 combines with J gene TRBJ1-6; perhaps TRBD1 as D (6 bases). Germline V gives CDR1 KGHSH, CDR2 LQKENI. The CDR3 has 16 amino acids. The V and J ends lost 6 bases and 9 bases respectively, with 21 bases between them. Here the CDR3 DNA reads TGTGCCAGCTCCCTCCAGGGGTATCCTGATGGTTCACCCCTCCACTTT. As protein: CASSLQGYPDGSPLHF.

The chain links TRBV5-1 to TRBJ1-2; 7 positions match TRBD1. This CDR3 spans 12 amino acids. V trimming: 5 bases; J trimming: 4 bases; junction bases outside the gene matches: 2. Germline V gene data show CDR1 as SGHRS and CDR2 as YFSETQ. CDR3 protein: CASRGDSYGYTF. The CDR3 DNA reads TGCGCCAGCAGAGGGGACAGCTATGGCTACACCTTC.

The chain links TRBV29-1 to TRBJ1-1; 7 nucleotides line up with TRBD1. V dropped 7 bases and J dropped 1; count of bases not matched to a gene: 6. CDR3 length: 13 amino acids. From germline, CDR1 is SQVTM and CDR2 ANQGSEA. Here the CDR3 DNA reads TGCAGCGCGTCCCAGGGGGGGAACACTGAAGCTTTCTTT. The encoded protein is CSASQGGNTEAFF.

In regard to this clone: The same CDR3 arises from other DNA sequences in this sample as well. The chain carries TRBV6-5 and TRBJ1-6, with TRBD1 identical over 9 bases. Germline V CDR1 and CDR2: MNHEY, SVGAGI. The CDR3 is made up of 14 amino acids. Trimming took 4 bases from V and 8 from J; bases not matched to a gene: 3. The CDR3 sequence: CASSSGTGYSPLHF. In DNA form, the CDR3 reads TGTGCCAGCAGTTCCGGGACAGGGTATTCACCCCTCCACTTT.

The chain uses TRBV27 and TRBJ2-7; D ambiguous. Per germline, CDR1 MNHEY and CDR2 SMNVEV (reference sequence). Trimming cost V 6 bases and J 5 bases, with 8 bases left between them. CDR3 length equals 11 residues. CDR3 in DNA: TGTGCCAGCAGACTCCTAAACGAGCAGTACGTC. It specifies CASRLLNEQYV.

The sample holds one count of this clone. The V and J genes are TRBV12-3 or TRBV12-4 and TRBJ1-1, with D unclear. Between the trimmed V and J ends, which lost 5 bases and 4 bases, there was a span of 5 bases. The CDR3 spans 11 residues. CDR3 sequence: CASSPSTEAFF. The CDR3 DNA follows: TGTGCCAGCAGTCCCAGCACTGAAGCTTTCTTT.